This is a list of T cell receptor beta chains from one sample in a study of T cell repertoires in cytomegalovirus infection. TCRdb re-analysed the reads in MiXCR, keeping a single row per CDR3 protein. Of about 500,000 distinct CDR3 sequences listed, roughly 34% were seen once; the top ten hold about a sixth. These receptors' antigens are unknown. Sequenced here: cultured PBMCs, sampled from culture after CMV antigen stimulation. The receptors stem from a human donor in good health (CMV status not recorded). Some clones in this sample may be carry-over from other donors' samples. Both conserved end residues are part of each CDR3. The D gene is left open where the match is weak. Not every row has a clone size; where given, it reads once, few, many or a size class.

d_gene: NA; j_gene: TRBJ2-4; abundance: NA; v_gene: TRBV11-3; CDR3nt: TGTGCCAGCAGCTTGGAAGCACACAAAGCCAAAAACATTCAGTACTTC; CDR3aa: CASSLEAHKAKNIQYF
d_gene: TRBD2; j_gene: TRBJ2-1; abundance: few; v_gene: TRBV28; CDR3nt: TGTGCCAGCAGTTCACTAGCGGGGACAGACAATGAGCAGTTCTTC; CDR3aa: CASSSLAGTDNEQFF
d_gene: NA; j_gene: TRBJ2-5; abundance: NA; v_gene: TRBV7-2; CDR3nt: TGTGCCAGCAGCTCTGGACCTGGGGAGACCCAGTACTTC; CDR3aa: CASSSGPGETQYF
d_gene: NA; j_gene: TRBJ2-1; abundance: NA; v_gene: TRBV4-3; CDR3nt: TGCACCAGCAGCCGTGACAGTGACAATGAGCAGTTCTTC; CDR3aa: CTSSRDSDNEQFF
d_gene: NA; j_gene: TRBJ2-7; abundance: NA; v_gene: TRBV7-3; CDR3nt: TGTGCCAGCAGCTTAGAGTGGGGGAGCTCCTACGAGCAGTACTTC; CDR3aa: CASSLEWGSSYEQYF
d_gene: TRBD2; j_gene: TRBJ2-1; abundance: few; v_gene: TRBV12-3/TRBV12-4; CDR3nt: TGTGCCAGCAGCAAACTAGCGGGAGGATCATTTACACAGTTGGGGATCTACAATGAGCAGTTCTTC; CDR3aa: CASSKLAGGSFTQLGIYNEQFF
d_gene: TRBD1; j_gene: TRBJ2-1; abundance: few; v_gene: TRBV7-2; CDR3nt: TGTGCCAGTAGTAGGGGGACAGGGATTTTCTTC; CDR3aa: CASSRGTGIFF
d_gene: NA; j_gene: TRBJ1-2; abundance: NA; v_gene: TRBV28; CDR3nt: TGTGCCAGCAGCCTCTCCACAGGGTCCGCGGGAGTCGGCTACACCTTC; CDR3aa: CASSLSTGSAGVGYTF
d_gene: NA; j_gene: TRBJ1-1; abundance: few; v_gene: TRBV20-1; CDR3nt: TGCAGTGCTAGTGGAGCTCTAGCTTACACTGAAGCTTTCTTT; CDR3aa: CSASGALAYTEAFF
d_gene: NA; j_gene: TRBJ1-1; abundance: few; v_gene: TRBV2; CDR3nt: TGTGCCAGCAGTGAACGGGGGTTCGGCACTGAAGCTTTCTTT; CDR3aa: CASSERGFGTEAFF
d_gene: NA; j_gene: TRBJ2-1; abundance: NA; v_gene: TRBV7-2; CDR3nt: TGTGCCAGCAGCTTCCCCCCCGGGCCGCAGTTCTTC; CDR3aa: CASSFPPGPQFF
d_gene: NA; j_gene: TRBJ1-5; abundance: NA; v_gene: TRBV19; CDR3nt: TGTGCCAGTAGTATGGTACAGGGTGACCAGCCCCAGCATTTT; CDR3aa: CASSMVQGDQPQHF
d_gene: NA; j_gene: TRBJ1-1; abundance: NA; v_gene: TRBV6-5; CDR3nt: TGTGCCAGCAGTTACGACCCGGTGACGAACACTGAAGCTTTCTTT; CDR3aa: CASSYDPVTNTEAFF
d_gene: NA; j_gene: TRBJ2-6; abundance: NA; v_gene: TRBV27; CDR3nt: TGTGCCAGCAGTACCCGGGACGGATCCTTCTCTGGGGCCAACGTCCTGACTTTC; CDR3aa: CASSTRDGSFSGANVLTF
d_gene: NA; j_gene: TRBJ1-2; abundance: few; v_gene: TRBV7-2; CDR3nt: TGTGCCAGCAGCTTAGCAGGGTGGAGGAGCTATGGCTACACCTTC; CDR3aa: CASSLAGWRSYGYTF
d_gene: TRBD1; j_gene: TRBJ2-7; abundance: NA; v_gene: TRBV6-5; CDR3nt: TGTGCCAGCAGTTATGGCGAGGGGGCGCTTGAGCAGTACTTC; CDR3aa: CASSYGEGALEQYF
d_gene: NA; j_gene: TRBJ2-3; abundance: few; v_gene: TRBV7-2; CDR3nt: TGTGCCAGCAGGGATGACGCCACAGATACGCAGTATTTT; CDR3aa: CASRDDATDTQYF
d_gene: NA; j_gene: TRBJ2-1; abundance: many; v_gene: TRBV7-2; CDR3nt: TGTGCCAGCAGCTTAGGAAATAATGAGCAGTTCTTC; CDR3aa: CASSLGNNEQFF
d_gene: NA; j_gene: TRBJ2-1; abundance: NA; v_gene: TRBV5-1; CDR3nt: TGCGCCAGCAGCCCCCCCTTGCAGGGAAAGTGGTATTATGAGCAGTTCTTC; CDR3aa: CASSPPLQGKWYYEQFF
d_gene: NA; j_gene: TRBJ1-1; abundance: many; v_gene: TRBV28; CDR3nt: TGTGCCAGCAGCTCCGGGGGTGGCACTGAAGCTTTCTTT; CDR3aa: CASSSGGGTEAFF
d_gene: TRBD2; j_gene: TRBJ2-1; abundance: many; v_gene: TRBV7-8; CDR3nt: TGTGCCAGCACTCGAGCGGGAGTTTACAATGAGCAGTTCTTC; CDR3aa: CASTRAGVYNEQFF
d_gene: NA; j_gene: TRBJ1-1; abundance: NA; v_gene: TRBV12-3/TRBV12-4; CDR3nt: TGTGCCAGCAGTGGGGGAGGGAGGGGTGAAGCTTTCTTT; CDR3aa: CASSGGGRGEAFF
d_gene: NA; j_gene: TRBJ2-5; abundance: few; v_gene: TRBV7-6; CDR3nt: TGTGCCAGCAGCTTTTTTGTAGGGATAGAGACCCAGTACTTC; CDR3aa: CASSFFVGIETQYF
d_gene: TRBD1; j_gene: TRBJ1-6; abundance: few; v_gene: TRBV30; CDR3nt: TGTGCCTTGGAAGCCGGGACAGTTGGTTCACCCCTCCACTTT; CDR3aa: CALEAGTVGSPLHF
d_gene: NA; j_gene: TRBJ2-1; abundance: few; v_gene: TRBV11-3; CDR3nt: TGTGCCAGCAGCTTAGATCGATACAGCAACAATGAGCAGTTCTTC; CDR3aa: CASSLDRYSNNEQFF
d_gene: TRBD1; j_gene: TRBJ1-5; abundance: few; v_gene: TRBV6-1; CDR3nt: TGTGCCAGCAGCTGGACAGGGGGCACGCAGCCCCAGCATTTT; CDR3aa: CASSWTGGTQPQHF
d_gene: NA; j_gene: TRBJ1-2; abundance: few; v_gene: TRBV7-8; CDR3nt: TGTGCCAGCAGCTTAGCAACCCTAAACTATGGCTACACCTTC; CDR3aa: CASSLATLNYGYTF
d_gene: NA; j_gene: TRBJ1-4; abundance: once; v_gene: TRBV6-2/TRBV6-3; CDR3nt: TGTGCCAGCAGTTACAGTGACAGCCCAGCAACTAATGAAAAACTGTTTTTT; CDR3aa: CASSYSDSPATNEKLFF
d_gene: NA; j_gene: TRBJ1-1; abundance: many; v_gene: TRBV7-3; CDR3nt: TGTGCCAGCAGCTCACATGGGAACACTGAAGCTTTCTTT; CDR3aa: CASSSHGNTEAFF
d_gene: TRBD1; j_gene: TRBJ2-6; abundance: NA; v_gene: TRBV7-3; CDR3nt: TGTGCCAGCAGCTTAATTGCTCACAGGGGTGGGGCCAACGTCCTGACTTTC; CDR3aa: CASSLIAHRGGANVLTF
d_gene: TRBD2; j_gene: TRBJ2-1; abundance: NA; v_gene: TRBV29-1; CDR3nt: TGCAGCGTCAATGCCGGGACTAGCGGGAGGGCGACGGTGTACAATGAGCAGTTCTTC; CDR3aa: CSVNAGTSGRATVYNEQFF
d_gene: NA; j_gene: TRBJ2-3; abundance: NA; v_gene: TRBV5-1; CDR3nt: TGCGCCAGCAGCTCGGACGGAGGAAGCACAGATACGCAGTATTTT; CDR3aa: CASSSDGGSTDTQYF
d_gene: NA; j_gene: TRBJ1-5; abundance: NA; v_gene: TRBV20-1; CDR3nt: TGCAGTGCTCAATCCGGGACACCTAATCAGCCCCAGCATTTT; CDR3aa: CSAQSGTPNQPQHF
d_gene: NA; j_gene: TRBJ2-6; abundance: few; v_gene: TRBV7-2; CDR3nt: TGTGCCATCTCTTCTACCGGGGCCAACGTCCTGACTTTC; CDR3aa: CAISSTGANVLTF
d_gene: NA; j_gene: TRBJ2-3; abundance: NA; v_gene: TRBV20-1; CDR3nt: TGCAGTGCTACGATGCACGCTAGCACAGATACGCAGTATTTT; CDR3aa: CSATMHASTDTQYF
d_gene: TRBD2; j_gene: TRBJ2-7; abundance: few; v_gene: TRBV6-1; CDR3nt: TGTGCCAGCAGTGGAACCCTGGGGGGGAGTTTTCGGGAGGGATCCTACGAGCAGTACTTC; CDR3aa: CASSGTLGGSFREGSYEQYF
d_gene: TRBD2; j_gene: TRBJ2-3; abundance: many; v_gene: TRBV28; CDR3nt: TGTGCCAGCAGTCTACAGGGAAATCGCGGGAGGCTTACGCAGTATTTT; CDR3aa: CASSLQGNRGRLTQYF
d_gene: TRBD1; j_gene: TRBJ1-5; abundance: many; v_gene: TRBV7-2; CDR3nt: TGTGCCAGCAGCTACGAGCGGGACAGCCGTTATAGCAATCAGCCCCAGCATTTT; CDR3aa: CASSYERDSRYSNQPQHF
d_gene: TRBD2; j_gene: TRBJ2-3; abundance: NA; v_gene: TRBV3-1; CDR3nt: TGTGCCAGCAGCCAAGATGGCTCTAGCGGGCCCACAGATACGCAGTATTTT; CDR3aa: CASSQDGSSGPTDTQYF
d_gene: NA; j_gene: TRBJ2-1; abundance: few; v_gene: TRBV4-3; CDR3nt: TGCGCCAGCAGCCGCCGAGTCTCGCAGTTCGGGTCCTACAATGAGCAGTTCTTC; CDR3aa: CASSRRVSQFGSYNEQFF
d_gene: NA; j_gene: TRBJ1-3; abundance: few; v_gene: TRBV7-2; CDR3nt: TGTGCCAGCAGCTTAATTGGCAGGAAGCCCGGATCTGGAAACACCATATATTTT; CDR3aa: CASSLIGRKPGSGNTIYF
d_gene: TRBD1; j_gene: TRBJ1-6; abundance: NA; v_gene: TRBV20-1; CDR3nt: TGCAGTGCGCCGAGAGGTGGGACAGGAGATTCACCCCTCCACTTT; CDR3aa: CSAPRGGTGDSPLHF
d_gene: NA; j_gene: TRBJ2-1; abundance: NA; v_gene: TRBV28; CDR3nt: TGTGCCAGCAGTATTAGCAGTAGCTCCTACAATGAGCAGTTCTTC; CDR3aa: CASSISSSSYNEQFF
d_gene: NA; j_gene: TRBJ2-5; abundance: NA; v_gene: TRBV12-3/TRBV12-4; CDR3nt: TGTGCCAGCAGTTTTGGCGCACGTAATGAGGAGACCCAGTACTTC; CDR3aa: CASSFGARNEETQYF
d_gene: NA; j_gene: TRBJ1-1; abundance: NA; v_gene: TRBV27; CDR3nt: TGTGCCAGCAGTCCAACCCGAGGACTGGGGAACACTGAAGCTTTCTTT; CDR3aa: CASSPTRGLGNTEAFF
d_gene: NA; j_gene: TRBJ1-5; abundance: few; v_gene: TRBV5-5; CDR3nt: TGTGCCAGCAGCTTCTCCGTCCCGGGTCAGCCCCAGCATTTT; CDR3aa: CASSFSVPGQPQHF